The entry below describes one T cell receptor beta chain. This sample was taken from a study of blood T cell repertoires in COVID-19. Assay used: immunoSEQ multiplex PCR; TCRdb lists only in-frame clones, some missing. The sample gives about 120,000 clones, 70% to 85% of which show up once; around 2.5% is in the top ten. The CDR3 loop spans 10 amino acids. Germline V gene lookup returns CDR1 SQVTM and CDR2 ANQGSEA. V was clipped by 6 bases and J by 10 bases, with 12 bases between them. Sequencing input: peripheral blood. The chain recombines TRBV29-1 with TRBJ1-1; possibly TRBD1 for D (6 bases). This receptor was taken from a man aged 45-65 years with acute or convalescent COVID-19. This chain's CDR3 is CSVPGVTAFF. CDR3 bases: TGCAGCGTCCCAGGGGTAACAGCTTTCTTT.